The TCR beta chain described here comes from a study of T cell changes during pregnancy in multiple sclerosis. The repertoire was sequenced with immunoSEQ multiplex PCR; TCRdb's copy has only in-frame clones and lacks some. The table lists 35,000 to 45,000 clones, 70% to 90% of them singletons. Germline trimming cut 2 bases from V and 2 bases from J; bases unmatched to any gene: 3. CDR1 is SGHRS and CDR2 is YFSETQ in the germline V gene. CDR3 length: 15 residues. This specimen consisted of CD4+ T cells from peripheral blood mononuclear cells, obtained after pregnancy. The sequence came from a female donor with multiple sclerosis, enrolled in a pregnancy study. The J gene is TRBJ2-2, the V gene TRBV5-1; the match to TRBD2 covers 7 bases. In nucleotides, the CDR3 is TGCGCCAGCAGCTTTGGGGGACTAAACACCGGGGAGCTGTTTTTT. Protein sequence: CASSFGGLNTGELFF.